Each of the 22 T cell receptor beta chains below was sequenced from the same sample in a study of cytomegalovirus exposure and HLA in healthy donors. Use of 60 Vbeta and 13 Jbeta primers characterized the PCR. Using immunoSEQ multiplex PCR, the repertoire was profiled, and TCRdb retains in-frame clones only, with some absent. The sample has some 100,000 clones; 70% to 80% are singletons. Source material: PBMCs. These receptors were collected from a male donor in good health and CMV-seropositive.

CDR3 region: CASIWTGRGYTQYF. CDR3 DNA: TGTGCCAGCATATGGACAGGGCGAGGATATACGCAGTATTTT. The chain is built from TRBV2 and TRBJ2-3; 8 positions agree with TRBD1. This CDR3 region has 14 residues. With 7 bases clipped from V and 7 bases from J, the junction kept 10 bases outside the gene matches. Germline V CDR1 and CDR2: SNHLY, FYNNEI.

This chain joins TRBV6-6 and TRBJ1-5, with TRBD1 matching over 10 bases. The V and J ends lost 6 bases and 7 bases, in that order; junction bases with no gene match: 9. The CDR3 length is 15 residues. CDR1 MNHNY and CDR2 SVGAGI come from the germline V gene (reference sequence). The CDR3 protein is CASRPTGGAGQPQHF. The CDR3 DNA reads TGTGCCAGCAGACCGACAGGGGGCGCGGGACAGCCCCAGCATTTT.

The chain employs TRBV9 and TRBJ2-2; 9 bases are a match to TRBD1. V dropped 3 bases and J dropped 5; count of bases not matched to a gene: 5. The V gene's germline CDR1 is SGDLS and CDR2 YYNGEE. The CDR3 contains 15 residues. CDR3 sequence: CASSASGTGTGELFF. Written as DNA, the CDR3 is TGTGCCAGCAGCGCTTCCGGGACAGGGACCGGGGAGCTGTTTTTT.

V and J are TRBV5-1 and TRBJ1-1, with 8 positions matching TRBD1. This CDR3 is 16 amino acids long. J was trimmed by 5 bases and V by 0 bases; bases with no gene match: 9. In germline, CDR1 is SGHRS, CDR2 YFSETQ. In nucleotides, the CDR3 is TGCGCCAGCAGCTTGGCAGCCGTGGGGACAGGAACTGAAGCTTTCTTT. Protein product: CASSLAAVGTGTEAFF.

CDR3: CAWDFGGAPGELFF. CDR3 DNA sequence: TGTGCCTGGGACTTCGGGGGGGCCCCCGGGGAGCTGTTTTTT. The rearrangement uses TRBV30 and TRBJ2-2, with TRBD2 matching 8 bases. CDR3 length: 14 residues. After removal of 5 bases from V and 6 bases from J, the junction contained 8 bases not matched to a gene. CDR1 is GTSNPN and CDR2 is SVGIG in the germline V gene (reference sequence).

The chain carries TRBV9 and TRBJ2-1; no clear D gene. Deletions cut 0 bases from V and 2 bases from J, with 9 bases between. The CDR3 contains 15 residues. The germline V gene encodes CDR1 SGDLS and CDR2 YYNGEE. CDR3 coding DNA: TGTGCCAGCAGCGTAGGCCGAGGCGCCTACAATGAGCAGTTCTTC. Protein: CASSVGRGAYNEQFF.

This clone came up a few times. Mismatch with germline at one junction end may stem from a read error. This sequence joins TRBV7-7 and TRBJ2-1, with TRBD2 identical over 15 bases. This CDR3 has 15 amino acids. Per the germline V gene, CDR1 is SSHAT and CDR2 is FNYEAQ (reference sequence). As DNA, the CDR3 is TGTGCTAGCAGCCCGGGGACTAGCGGGGGGAGTGAGCAGTTCTTC. Amino acid sequence: CASSPGTSGGSEQFF.

Of note for this clone: The same CDR3 arises from other DNA sequences in this sample as well. V gene TRBV7-9 combines with J gene TRBJ1-5; the match to TRBD1 covers 8 bases. Unmatched junction bases numbered 1, after V lost 4 bases and J lost 2 bases. Germline lookup yields CDR1 SEHNR and CDR2 FQNEAQ (reference sequence). This CDR3 has 14 amino acids. CDR3 bases: TGTGCCAGCAGCTCGGACAGGGGCAATCAGCCCCAGCATTTT. Translation gives CASSSDRGNQPQHF.

The chain recombines TRBV20-1 with TRBJ1-1; D unresolved. Germline CDR1 is DFQATT and CDR2 is SNEGSKA (reference sequence). The CDR3 covers 11 residues. With 5 bases removed from V and 0 bases from J, the gap between germline ends came to 4 bases. CDR3 DNA: TGCAGTGCTGTTATGAACACTGAAGCTTTCTTT. Translating gives CSAVMNTEAFF.

This sequence joins TRBV4-3 and TRBJ2-5, with TRBD1 matching over 9 bases. Trimming at V came to 1 base and at J to 4 bases, leaving 1 base not matched to a gene. Germline CDR1 reads LGHNA; CDR2 reads YSLEER. This CDR3 contains 14 residues. CDR3 in DNA: TGCGCCAGCAGCCAAGCGGACAGGGGAGAGACCCAGTACTTC. It codes for CASSQADRGETQYF.

The chain couples TRBV5-6 to TRBJ1-1; 8 nucleotides match TRBD1. Losses at the gene ends were 3 bases for V and 1 base for J; bases not matched to a gene: 2. The CDR3 sequence is 14 residues long. Germline V gene lookup returns CDR1 SGHDT and CDR2 YYEEEE. The CDR3 loop reads CASSYGQGNTEAFF. The CDR3 bases are TGTGCCAGCAGCTACGGACAGGGGAACACTGAAGCTTTCTTT.

The rearrangement links TRBV11-2 to TRBJ1-2; 7 nucleotides align to TRBD1. CDR3 length: 15 residues. J was trimmed by 7 bases and V by 1 base; bases with no gene match: 9. CDR1 is SGHAT, CDR2 FQNNGV, per germline. CDR3 protein: CASSLVTGWMSGYTF. For the CDR3, the DNA is TGTGCCAGCAGCTTAGTGACAGGGTGGATGAGTGGCTACACCTTC. The full variable domain, in which reference TRBV11-2 and TRBJ1-2 provide the parts outside the CDR3, is EAGVAQSPRYKIIEKRQSVAFWCNPISGHATLYWYQQILGQGPKLLIQFQNNGVVDDSQLPKDRFSAERLKGVDSTLKIQPAKLEDSAVYLCASSLVTGWMSGYTFGSGTRLTVV.

J is TRBJ2-1 and V is TRBV2; TRBD2 agrees at 9 bases. Germline CDR1 is SNHLY and CDR2 is FYNNEI. Trimming at V came to 2 bases and at J to 10 bases, leaving 9 bases not matched to a gene. The CDR3 runs 15 residues. The CDR3 region has the DNA TGTGCCAGCAGTGAAACGGCGGGGGGGCCCATCGAGCAGTTCTTC. This sequence encodes CASSETAGGPIEQFF.

The chain couples TRBV27 to TRBJ1-2; 9 bases are shared with TRBD1. Trimming removed 5 bases from V and 7 bases from J; junction bases left unmatched: 11. The V gene's germline CDR1 is MNHEY and CDR2 SMNVEV (reference sequence). This CDR3 comprises 15 residues. Here the CDR3 reads CASSAIQGASAGYTF. CDR3 nucleotides: TGTGCCAGCAGTGCCATACAGGGGGCTTCGGCTGGCTACACCTTC.

The CDR3 reads CASSLRSGYGYTF. As DNA, the CDR3 is TGTGCCAGCAGCTTAAGATCGGGGTATGGCTACACCTTC. The chain has TRBV7-9 and TRBJ1-2; D gene ambiguous. The CDR3 has 13 amino acids. Germline loops: CDR1 SEHNR, CDR2 FQNEAQ (reference sequence). The V gene lost 2 bases and the J gene lost 5 bases, with 9 bases spanning the gap.

The V call is TRBV27, the J call TRBJ2-3; 12 nucleotides agree with TRBD2. CDR3 length: 15 residues. The germline V gene has CDR1 MNHEY and CDR2 SMNVEV (reference sequence). V dropped 6 bases and J dropped 5; count of bases not matched to a gene: 6. Here the CDR3 DNA reads TGTGCCAGCAGGCTAGCGGGGGGGCGGGGAGATACGCAGTATTTT. Protein: CASRLAGGRGDTQYF.

The genes are TRBV2 and TRBJ1-2; D is unresolved. CDR1 and CDR2 from the germline V gene are SNHLY and FYNNEI. This CDR3 spans 13 amino acids. The V end was cut by 5 bases, the J end by 4 bases, with 11 bases between. DNA of the CDR3: TGTGCCAGCAGTTCTCAGGAATCCTATGGCTACACCTTC. This translates into CASSSQESYGYTF. The variable domain in full, with the rest retrieved from reference TRBV2 and TRBJ1-2, is EPEVTQTPSHQVTQMGQEVILRCVPISNHLYFYWYRQILGQKVEFLVSFYNNEISEKSEIFDDQFSVERPDGSNFTLKIRSTKLEDSAMYFCASSSQESYGYTFGSGTRLTVV.

The table lists this clone with a count of one. The rearrangement uses TRBV5-4 and TRBJ1-2, with D perhaps matching TRBD1 (5 bases). This CDR3 is built from 13 residues. Germline V gene sequence: CDR1 SGHNT, CDR2 YYREEE (reference sequence). V was shortened by 0 bases and J by 5 bases, with 8 bases between the two germline ends. The DNA of the CDR3 is TGTGCCAGCAGCTTGGCTAGACAGTATGGCTACACCTTC. Protein: CASSLARQYGYTF.

The rearrangement joins TRBV19 to TRBJ1-1; possible D gene TRBD1, 5 bases. The CDR3 length is 15 residues. CDR1 and CDR2 from the germline V gene are LNHDA and SQIVND (reference sequence). Trimming took 4 bases from V and 5 from J, leaving 17 bases between them. DNA for the CDR3: TGTGCCAGTAGTAGGGCGGGGGTAGTCTCTACTGAAGCTTTCTTT. It translates to CASSRAGVVSTEAFF.

The rearrangement uses TRBV30 and TRBJ2-7; the match to TRBD1 covers 8 bases. CDR3 size: 13 residues. Unmatched junction bases numbered 1, after V lost 0 bases and J lost 3 bases. In germline, CDR1 is GTSNPN, CDR2 SVGIG (reference sequence). The CDR3 nucleotides read TGTGCCTGGAGTGTACAGGGGGTCTACGAGCAGTACTTC. Translated, it gives CAWSVQGVYEQYF.

The V and J genes are TRBV4-2 and TRBJ1-1, with D perhaps matching TRBD1 (5 bases). The V end was cut by 4 bases, the J end by 1 base, with 25 bases between. This CDR3 region has 19 residues. The germline V gene encodes CDR1 LGHNA and CDR2 YNFKEQ. This chain's CDR3 is CASSPGSGVGWAGNTEAFF. CDR3 DNA: TGTGCCAGCAGCCCTGGTTCGGGGGTAGGGTGGGCAGGGAACACTGAAGCTTTCTTT.

CDR3 amino acids: CASSFDRGTGELFF. CDR3 DNA: TGTGCCAGCAGCTTCGACAGGGGAACCGGGGAGCTGTTTTTT. The chain recombines TRBV7-3 with TRBJ2-2; 8 nucleotides line up with TRBD1. The CDR3 is 14 amino acids. Germline V CDR1 and CDR2: SGHTA, FQGTGA. Unmatched junction bases numbered 2, after V lost 3 bases and J lost 5 bases.